This TCR beta chain was sequenced during a study of T cell responses to AZD1222 COVID-19 vaccine. Profiled with immunoSEQ multiplex PCR; TCRdb holds only in-frame clones, not every one. The sample holds around 130,000 clones; roughly 85% are singletons and the top ten take approximately 19%. CDR3 length: 15 residues. The V gene's germline CDR1 is SNHLY and CDR2 FYNNEI. Trimming stripped 3 bases from V and 4 bases from J, with 12 bases between. The material sequenced was peripheral blood, taken on day 0 of MenACWY control vaccination. The rearrangement joins TRBV2 to TRBJ2-2, with D possibly being TRBD1 (6 bases). This receptor was taken from an adult in good health. CDR3 nucleotides: TGTGCCAGCAGTGAGGAACAGGGTGGCACCGGGGAGCTGTTTTTT. Residues: CASSEEQGGTGELFF.